This T cell receptor beta chain was identified in a study of cytotoxic CD8 clonotypes in ibrutinib-treated CLL. Study overall: Mean productive templates were about 260,000; mean productive rearrangements were roughly 100,000.

The CDR3 is 16 residues long. This clone was found once. The antigen remains undetermined. The repertoire was sequenced with immunoSEQ multiplex PCR; TCRdb's copy has only in-frame clones and lacks some. The repertoire includes about 300,000 clones, roughly 67% of them detected once, and roughly 6% sits in the top ten. Study-level points and caveats: Samples were collected at differing times from sustained-remission and progressing patients.

This chain connects TRBV12-2 to TRBJ2-7; the D call TRBD1 from the table was never checked on the DNA. TRBV12-2 is shown as a pseudogene. This sample comprised PBMCs, obtained after 36 months of ibrutinib treatment. The clonotype originates from a human donor with chronic lymphocytic leukemia. CDR3 sequence reads: CASRLVEGQGHYEQYF. As DNA, the CDR3 is TGTGCAAGTCGCTTAGTGGAGGGACAGGGGCATTACGAGCAGTACTTC.